This T cell receptor (beta chain) was sequenced in a study of cytomegalovirus exposure and HLA in healthy donors. Background on the study: In an earlier analysis, 90 million to 130 million unique TCR beta sequences were found from some 180 million T cells.

This clone was counted once. The sample contains more than one DNA sequence encoding this CDR3. Germline CDR1 is MDHEN and CDR2 is SYDVKM. V lost 6 bases and J 13 bases, leaving 12 bases between the germline ends. This CDR3 region has 10 residues. The study ran its PCR with 60 Vbeta and 13 Jbeta primers. The repertoire was sequenced with immunoSEQ multiplex PCR; TCRdb's copy has only in-frame clones and lacks some. The repertoire consists of about 98,000 clones, with more than 60% occurring once and the leading ten covering about 10%. The clonotype comes from a man aged 18 to 30 in good health and CMV-seropositive. The V gene is TRBV28, the J gene TRBJ1-2; D uncertain. The specimen was PBMCs. The CDR3: CASSSTGSTF. The CDR3 nucleotides read TGTGCCAGCAGCTCTACCGGGTCCACCTTC.